This TCR beta chain was sequenced for a study of identical twins. Study-level results: Among monozygotic twins, out-of-frame TCR alpha sharing exceeded what models predicted. Low generation probability was overrepresented in out-of-frame alpha sequences shared by twins.

Details on this clonotype: The target antigen is unknown.

Healthy Caucasians were all of the donors. MiXCR was run by TCRdb on the 5' RACE reads, yielding one entry per CDR3 protein. In the table there are 200,000 to 250,000 distinct CDR3 sequences, about 7.3% of which are singletons. The CDR3 sequence is 16 residues long. Germline assignment: CDR1 LGHDT and CDR2 YNNKEL (reference sequence). J was trimmed by 4 bases and V by 3 bases; bases with no gene match: 8. These same records also appear under a second study, on yellow fever vaccine responses in identical twins.

The source material was memory (CD45RO+) T cells sorted from blood. The TCR was taken from a woman between 18 and 29 years old in good health. The chain links TRBV3-1 to TRBJ2-5; 10 bases match TRBD1. The CDR3, as DNA: TGTGCCAGCAGCCAGGCCGGGACAGGGGAACGAGAGACCCAGTACTTC. Translating it yields CASSQAGTGERETQYF.